Each of the 29 T cell receptor beta chains below was sequenced from the same sample in a study of blood T cell repertoires in COVID-19. Profiling relied on immunoSEQ multiplex PCR, and the TCRdb table lists in-frame clones only, not all of them. In the table there are more than 300,000 clones, about 90% of which are singletons. The sequenced sample consisted of peripheral blood. The receptors shown here come from a woman in her forties or fifties with COVID-19, enrolled during active disease.

The genes are TRBV19 and TRBJ1-5; D remains ambiguous. CDR1 LNHDA and CDR2 SQIVND come from the germline V gene (reference sequence). The CDR3 runs to 18 residues. Between the trimmed V and J ends, which lost 0 bases and 2 bases, there was a span of 17 bases. The CDR3 loop reads CASSIDGRRREGNQPQHF. The DNA for the CDR3 is TGTGCCAGTAGTATAGATGGGCGGCGAAGGGAGGGCAATCAGCCCCAGCATTTT.

This rearrangement joins TRBV12-2 to TRBJ2-3; the D segment call TRBD2 is taken from the table without a DNA check. TRBV12-2 is termed a pseudogene. The CDR3 runs 16 residues. The DNA of the CDR3 is TGTGCACCTGAGCGGGGTGCTAGCGGGAGCACAGATACGCAGTATTTT. Residues: CAPERGASGSTDTQYF.

This chain links TRBV3-1 (or the pseudogene TRBV3-2) with TRBJ1-2; 7 bases are shared with TRBD1. Germline CDR1 and CDR2: LGHDT and YNNKEL (reference sequence). Germline trimming cut 0 bases from V and 3 bases from J; bases unmatched to any gene: 4. The CDR3 totals 15 residues. CDR3 amino acids: CASSQESQGDYGYTF. The CDR3 region has the DNA TGTGCCAGCAGCCAAGAGTCGCAGGGGGACTATGGCTACACCTTC.

J is TRBJ2-1 and V is TRBV19, with TRBD2 as a possible D gene (7 bases). This CDR3 region has 12 residues. V was trimmed by 7 bases and J by 5 bases, leaving 9 bases between them. Per the germline V gene, CDR1 is LNHDA and CDR2 is SQIVND (reference sequence). This CDR3 reads CASKGGDNEQFF. CDR3 sequence (DNA): TGTGCCAGTAAGGGGGGGGACAATGAGCAGTTCTTC.

This chain uses TRBV3-1 (or the pseudogene TRBV3-2) with TRBJ2-7, with 8 bases fitting TRBD2. Germline V gene data show CDR1 as LGHDT and CDR2 as YNNKEL (reference sequence). Losses at the gene ends were 4 bases for V and 3 bases for J; bases not matched to a gene: 8. The CDR3 totals 15 residues. CDR3 DNA: TGTGCCAGCAGCCCCCTCGGGACTAGAAACTACGAGCAGTACTTC. This translates into CASSPLGTRNYEQYF.

V is TRBV12-3 or TRBV12-4 and J is TRBJ1-2, with D possibly TRBD1 on 5 matching bases. V lost 3 bases and J lost 4, with 6 bases in between. This CDR3 spans 12 amino acids. CDR3 bases: TGTGCCAGCAGTTTGGGGCCCTATGGCTACACCTTC. Protein sequence: CASSLGPYGYTF.

The CDR3 reads CASSTWRDRSGNTIYF. DNA for the CDR3: TGTGCCAGCTCAACCTGGAGGGACAGGTCCGGAAACACCATATATTTT. The chain carries TRBV18 and TRBJ1-3; 8 bases map to TRBD1. The CDR3 runs 16 residues. Losses at the gene ends were 5 bases for V and 4 bases for J; bases not matched to a gene: 10. CDR1 and CDR2 from the germline V gene are KGHSH and LQKENI.

The V and J genes are TRBV6-4 and TRBJ2-4; a weak D match, TRBD2 (6 bases). CDR1 is MRHNA and CDR2 is SNTAGT in the germline V gene. CDR3 length: 13 residues. V lost 0 bases, J lost 6 bases, and 6 bases lay in between. CDR3: CASSDSGGNIQYF. The CDR3 bases are TGTGCCAGCAGTGACTCCGGGGGAAACATTCAGTACTTC.

The chain links TRBV18 to TRBJ2-7; a weak D match, TRBD1 (5 bases). Germline V gene lookup returns CDR1 KGHSH and CDR2 LQKENI. This CDR3 spans 15 amino acids. Trimming shortened V by 2 bases and J by 3 bases, and 14 bases separated the two germline ends. CDR3 sequence: CASSPVQADFYEQYF. Written as DNA, the CDR3 is TGTGCCAGCTCACCAGTACAGGCAGACTTCTACGAGCAGTACTTC.

The chain links TRBV6-5 to TRBJ1-6; 8 bases are shared with TRBD1. The CDR3 runs 15 residues. Germline lookup yields CDR1 MNHEY and CDR2 SVGAGI. Trimming cost V 2 bases and J 10 bases; bases outside gene matches: 7. For the CDR3, the DNA is TGTGCCAGCAGTTACGGACAGGGTTTTGGGTCACCCCTCCACTTT. Its translation is CASSYGQGFGSPLHF.

The chain carries TRBV19 and TRBJ2-7; 9 positions agree with TRBD2. CDR1 and CDR2 (germline): LNHDA, SQIVND (reference sequence). This CDR3 has 13 residues. After removal of 5 bases from V and 4 bases from J, the junction contained 3 bases not matched to a gene. Here the CDR3 DNA reads TGTGCCAGTAGTCCTAGCGGGACTTACGAGCAGTACTTC. Translated: CASSPSGTYEQYF.

The rearrangement uses TRBV19 and TRBJ1-1; D call uncertain. V lost 1 base to trimming and J lost 6 bases, with 12 bases between them. The germline V gene has CDR1 LNHDA and CDR2 SQIVND (reference sequence). The CDR3 is made up of 14 amino acids. The CDR3: CASSIGYTFSEAFF. The CDR3 DNA follows: TGTGCCAGTAGTATAGGGTATACTTTCTCTGAAGCTTTCTTT.

The chain recombines TRBV5-6 with TRBJ2-6, with TRBD1 matching over 9 bases. The germline V gene encodes CDR1 SGHDT and CDR2 YYEEEE. V gave up 5 bases and J gave up 4 bases; unmatched junction bases: 13. The CDR3 sequence is 18 residues long. For the CDR3, the DNA is TGTGCCAGCAGATCGTATGGGGACAGGGCGTCCGGGGCCAACGTCCTGACTTTC. Protein: CASRSYGDRASGANVLTF.

The J gene is TRBJ2-7, the V gene TRBV19, with D perhaps TRBD1 (6 bases). Trimming cost V 6 bases and J 0 bases, with 15 bases left between them. CDR1 is LNHDA, CDR2 SQIVND, per germline (reference sequence). The CDR3 is 15 residues long. DNA of the CDR3: TGTGCCAGTAGATGGGGGCCCTCCTCCTCCTACGAGCAGTACTTC. Protein: CASRWGPSSSYEQYF.

This sequence joins TRBV5-6 and TRBJ1-5; a possible D gene is TRBD1 (6 bases). V was trimmed by 2 bases and J by 5 bases, leaving 11 bases between them. Germline loops: CDR1 SGHDT, CDR2 YYEEEE. The CDR3 has 14 residues. CDR3 loop: CASSFRGADQPQHF. Written as DNA, the CDR3 is TGTGCCAGCAGCTTCCGGGGGGCGGATCAGCCCCAGCATTTT. The full variable domain, in which reference TRBV5-6 and TRBJ1-5 provide the parts outside the CDR3, is DAGVTQSPTHLIKTRGQQVTLRCSPKSGHDTVSWYQQALGQGPQFIFQYYEEEERQRGNFPDRFSGHQFPNYSSELNVNALLLGDSALYLCASSFRGADQPQHFGDGTRLSIL.

J is TRBJ2-5 and V is TRBV29-1, with 9 nucleotides matching TRBD1. Germline trimming cut 6 bases from V and 4 bases from J; bases unmatched to any gene: 6. The CDR3 covers 13 residues. Germline CDR1 is SQVTM and CDR2 is ANQGSEA. The CDR3: CSVPGQGPETQYF. Written as DNA, the CDR3 is TGCAGCGTGCCGGGACAGGGTCCAGAGACCCAGTACTTC. The variable domain in full, with the rest retrieved from reference TRBV29-1 and TRBJ2-5, is SAVISQKPSRDICQRGTSLTIQCQVDSQVTMMFWYRQQPGQSLTLIATANQGSEATYESGFVIDKFPISRPNLTFSTLTVSNMSPEDSSIYLCSVPGQGPETQYFGPGTRLLVL.

CDR3 amino acids: CASSSHQGATEAFF. The CDR3 region has the DNA TGTGCCAGCAGCTCCCATCAGGGGGCCACTGAAGCTTTCTTT. The chain couples TRBV7-6 to TRBJ1-1; 8 bases map to TRBD1. Germline V gene lookup returns CDR1 SGHVS and CDR2 FNYEAQ. The CDR3 is 14 amino acids. J lost 4 bases, V lost 4 bases, and 5 bases had no gene match.

The CDR3 DNA reads TGTGCCAGCAGCCAAGATGTCTCTAGAACCAAGACCCAGTACTTC. Residues: CASSQDVSRTKTQYF. The rearrangement links TRBV14 to TRBJ2-5; D remains ambiguous. V gave up 0 bases and J gave up 6 bases, with 14 bases separating them. The CDR3 runs to 15 residues. Per germline, CDR1 SGHDN and CDR2 FVKESK.

The sample holds one count of this clone. The CDR3 region is CASGFPTMTGGRSYNEQFF. The CDR3 DNA sequence: TGTGCTAGTGGTTTCCCTACTATGACAGGGGGCAGATCCTACAATGAGCAGTTCTTC. This chain links TRBV12-5 with TRBJ2-1; 10 positions match TRBD1. The trim removed 3 bases at V and 1 base at J, leaving 12 bases unmatched. Germline CDR1 LGHNT, CDR2 FRNRAP. This CDR3 contains 19 residues.

This chain connects TRBV6-2 or TRBV6-3 to TRBJ2-5; D is uncertain. The CDR3 totals 16 residues. CDR1 is MNHEY and CDR2 is SVGEGT in the germline V gene. With 1 base removed from V and 4 bases from J, the gap between germline ends came to 16 bases. CDR3 DNA sequence: TGTGCCAGCAGTTACTTCCCCGCTGACCCTAGAGAGACCCAGTACTTC. This encodes CASSYFPADPRETQYF.

V is TRBV7-9 and J is TRBJ2-1; 9 bases fit TRBD1. The CDR3 is 15 residues long. Germline assignment: CDR1 SEHNR and CDR2 FQNEAQ (reference sequence). J was trimmed by 2 bases and V by 3 bases; bases with no gene match: 2. CDR3 sequence (DNA): TGTGCCAGCAGCTTTGGGGACAGGGCCTACAATGAGCAGTTCTTC. The encoded protein is CASSFGDRAYNEQFF.

The V gene is TRBV15, the J gene TRBJ2-1, with 12 bases aligning to TRBD1. The CDR3 runs to 16 residues. Germline V gene data show CDR1 as LNHNV and CDR2 as YYDKDF (reference sequence). Trimming took 5 bases from V and 4 from J; bases not matched to a gene: 6. In DNA, the CDR3 is TGTGCCACCAGCCGAGGGACAGGGGGCCCGTACAATGAGCAGTTCTTC. Translation: CATSRGTGGPYNEQFF.

The chain combines TRBV7-9 with TRBJ2-3; no definite D call. Per the germline V gene, CDR1 is SEHNR and CDR2 is FQNEAQ (reference sequence). Trimming took off 1 base at V and 2 bases at J, with 7 bases between the two ends. The CDR3 has 14 residues. CDR3 amino acids: CASSLGLHTDTQYF. The CDR3 DNA reads as TGTGCCAGCAGCTTAGGACTCCACACAGATACGCAGTATTTT.

V usage is TRBV3-1 (or the pseudogene TRBV3-2) and J usage is TRBJ2-1; 7 bases map to TRBD2. CDR1 LGHDT and CDR2 YNNKEL come from the germline V gene (reference sequence). V dropped 3 bases and J dropped 0; count of bases not matched to a gene: 8. This CDR3 is 17 amino acids long. CDR3 sequence reads: CASSHGTIQSSYNEQFF. For the CDR3, the DNA is TGTGCCAGCAGCCACGGGACTATTCAGAGCTCCTACAATGAGCAGTTCTTC.

The chain couples TRBV9 to TRBJ2-2; 8 bases match TRBD2. J was trimmed by 5 bases and V by 4 bases; bases with no gene match: 10. This CDR3 region has 16 residues. CDR1 is SGDLS and CDR2 is YYNGEE in the germline V gene. The CDR3 protein is CASSPTLTSETGELFF. CDR3 DNA: TGTGCCAGCAGCCCCACTCTGACTAGCGAAACCGGGGAGCTGTTTTTT.

The rearrangement uses TRBV5-6 and TRBJ2-7; 11 bases align to TRBD2. In germline, CDR1 is SGHDT, CDR2 YYEEEE. The CDR3 loop spans 15 amino acids. Trimming at V came to 0 bases and at J to 7 bases, leaving 6 bases not matched to a gene. The CDR3 loop reads CASSLGLAGGWEQYF. In DNA, the CDR3 is TGTGCCAGCAGCTTGGGCCTAGCGGGAGGCTGGGAGCAGTACTTC.

This sequence joins TRBV19 and TRBJ1-1, with D perhaps matching TRBD1 (6 bases). CDR1 and CDR2 (germline): LNHDA, SQIVND (reference sequence). V shed 3 bases and J shed 0 bases, with 11 bases lying between them. This CDR3 is 15 amino acids long. CDR3 sequence reads: CASSIGQRVNTEAFF. The DNA for the CDR3 is TGTGCCAGTAGTATCGGACAGAGGGTGAACACTGAAGCTTTCTTT. Combining the CDR3 with reference TRBV19 and TRBJ1-1 gives the whole variable domain DGGITQSPKYLFRKEGQNVTLSCEQNLNHDAMYWYRQDPGQGLRLIYYSQIVNDFQKGDIAEGYSVSREKKESFPLTVTSAQKNPTAFYLCASSIGQRVNTEAFFGQGTRLTVV.

The chain uses TRBV18 and TRBJ2-5, with TRBD1 matching over 9 bases. The CDR3 sequence is 14 residues long. The junction had 7 bases not matched to a gene; V was cut back by 3 bases and J by 8 bases. Germline values: CDR1 KGHSH, CDR2 LQKENI. This CDR3 reads CASSPLTGGSTQYF. The CDR3 DNA reads TGTGCCAGCTCACCTCTAACAGGGGGCTCAACCCAGTACTTC.

The chain is built from TRBV2 and TRBJ1-2; the D gene is possibly TRBD1 (6 bases). The V end was cut by 6 bases, the J end by 2 bases, with 10 bases between. This CDR3 comprises 13 residues. CDR1 is SNHLY and CDR2 is FYNNEI in the germline V gene. CDR3 amino acids: CASRSDRNYGYTF. The CDR3 DNA follows: TGTGCCAGCAGATCAGACAGGAACTATGGCTACACCTTC.